This entry concerns a single T cell receptor (beta chain). The sample comes from a study of Ad26.COV2.S vaccination and SARS-CoV-2 variants. As for treatment: some 20 received Ad26.COV2.S at low or high dose, single or two shots; 5 received placebo; per-sample allocation not given. Day 63 after the first injection of vaccine or placebo was the sampling time. Sequenced by immunoSEQ multiplex PCR; TCRdb stores in-frame clones only, minus some. The sample contains approximately 300,000 clones, 86% of which appear only once. This TCR was recovered from a person between 18 and 59 years old who received the Ad26.COV2.S COVID-19 vaccine or a placebo. The source was peripheral blood, collected in a trial of Ad26.COV2.S vaccine versus placebo.

The CDR3 DNA sequence: TGTGCCAGCAGTTCGGGGAGGGGGGTAGGCACTGAAGCTTTCTTT. The encoded protein is CASSSGRGVGTEAFF. The genes are TRBV27 and TRBJ1-1; TRBD1 is a possible D gene (6 bases). Trimming shortened V by 4 bases and J by 4 bases, and 16 bases separated the two germline ends. CDR3 length equals 15 residues. Per germline, CDR1 MNHEY and CDR2 SMNVEV (reference sequence).